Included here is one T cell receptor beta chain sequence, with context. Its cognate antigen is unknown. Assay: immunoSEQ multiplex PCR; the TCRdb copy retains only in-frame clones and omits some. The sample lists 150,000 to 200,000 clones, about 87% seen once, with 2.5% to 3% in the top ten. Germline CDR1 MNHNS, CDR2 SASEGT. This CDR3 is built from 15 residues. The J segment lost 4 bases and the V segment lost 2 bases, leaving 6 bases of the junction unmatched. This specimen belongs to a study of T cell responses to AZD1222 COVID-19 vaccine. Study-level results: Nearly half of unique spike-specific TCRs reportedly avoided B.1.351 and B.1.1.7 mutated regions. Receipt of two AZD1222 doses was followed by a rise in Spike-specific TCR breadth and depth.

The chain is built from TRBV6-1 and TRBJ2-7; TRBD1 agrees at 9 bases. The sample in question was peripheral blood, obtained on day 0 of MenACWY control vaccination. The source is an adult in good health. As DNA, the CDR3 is TGTGCCAGCAGTGAAATGGACAGGGGTGTATACGAGCAGTACTTC. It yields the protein CASSEMDRGVYEQYF.